The clone carrying this T cell receptor (beta chain) has just a few counts. Its antigen is currently unknown. TCRdb ran MiXCR on the 5' RACE reads and lists one entry per CDR3 protein. This table holds under 700,000 distinct CDR3 sequences, roughly 22% found once. This sample was included in a study of T-cell memory formation after mild COVID-19. Across the study: TCR clusters were mostly donor specific. General study points: Researchers could not confirm that second-wave clones peaking on day 37 targeted SARS-CoV-2.

The specimen sequenced was PBMCs or a T cell subset sorted from them (not recorded which). The sequence derives from an adult woman who had mild COVID-19 (a few samples of this study predate the infection). Cell type and time point are not known.

In DNA form, the CDR3 reads TGTGCCAGTAGTACGACAGGGAGAAGCAATCAGCCCCAGCATTTT. As protein: CASSTTGRSNQPQHF. This chain links TRBV19 with TRBJ1-5; TRBD1 matches 7 bases. V lost 4 bases, J lost 1 base, and 4 bases stayed unmatched. There are 15 residues in the CDR3. The V gene's germline CDR1 is LNHDA and CDR2 SQIVND (reference sequence).